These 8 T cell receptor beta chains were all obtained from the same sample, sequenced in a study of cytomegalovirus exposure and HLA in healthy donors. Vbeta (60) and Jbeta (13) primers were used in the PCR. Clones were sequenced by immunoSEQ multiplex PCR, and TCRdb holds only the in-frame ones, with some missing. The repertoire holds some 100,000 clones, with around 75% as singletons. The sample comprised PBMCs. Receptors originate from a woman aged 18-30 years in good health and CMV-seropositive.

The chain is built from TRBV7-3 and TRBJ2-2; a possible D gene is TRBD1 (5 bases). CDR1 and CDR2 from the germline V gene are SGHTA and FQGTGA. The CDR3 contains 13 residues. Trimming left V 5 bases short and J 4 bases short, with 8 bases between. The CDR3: CASSADTTGELFF. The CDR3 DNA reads TGTGCCAGCAGCGCGGACACCACCGGGGAGCTGTTTTTT.

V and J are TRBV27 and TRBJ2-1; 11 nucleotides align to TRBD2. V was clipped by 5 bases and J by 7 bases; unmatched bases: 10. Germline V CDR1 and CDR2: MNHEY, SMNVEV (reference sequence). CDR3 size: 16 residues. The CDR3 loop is CASSPLTSGVGNEQFF. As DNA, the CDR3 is TGTGCCAGCAGTCCATTGACTAGCGGGGTTGGGAATGAGCAGTTCTTC.

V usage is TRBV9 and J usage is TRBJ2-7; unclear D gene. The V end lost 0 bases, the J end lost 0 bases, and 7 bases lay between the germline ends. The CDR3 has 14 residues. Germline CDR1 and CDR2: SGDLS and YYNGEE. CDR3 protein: CASSVEISSYEQYF. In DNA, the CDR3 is TGTGCCAGCAGCGTAGAGATTAGCTCCTACGAGCAGTACTTC.

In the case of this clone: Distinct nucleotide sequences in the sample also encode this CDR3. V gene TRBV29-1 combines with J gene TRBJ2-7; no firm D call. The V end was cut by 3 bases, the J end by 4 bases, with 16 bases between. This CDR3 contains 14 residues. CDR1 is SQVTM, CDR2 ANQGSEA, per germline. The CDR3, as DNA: TGCAGCGTTGAGACGCCAGGCACTCGTTACGAGCAGTACTTC. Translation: CSVETPGTRYEQYF.

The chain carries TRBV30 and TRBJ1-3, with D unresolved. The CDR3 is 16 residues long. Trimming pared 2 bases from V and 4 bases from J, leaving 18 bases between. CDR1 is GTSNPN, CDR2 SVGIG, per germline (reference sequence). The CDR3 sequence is CAWSPQDYKPGNTIYF. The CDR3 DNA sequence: TGTGCCTGGAGTCCCCAGGACTACAAACCAGGAAACACCATATATTTT.

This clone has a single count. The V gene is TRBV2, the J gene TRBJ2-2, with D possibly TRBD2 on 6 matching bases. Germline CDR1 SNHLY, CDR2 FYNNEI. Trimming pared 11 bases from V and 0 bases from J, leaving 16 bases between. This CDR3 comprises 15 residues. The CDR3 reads CAGNLGGANTGELFF. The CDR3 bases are TGTGCCGGAAATTTGGGCGGGGCGAACACCGGGGAGCTGTTTTTT.

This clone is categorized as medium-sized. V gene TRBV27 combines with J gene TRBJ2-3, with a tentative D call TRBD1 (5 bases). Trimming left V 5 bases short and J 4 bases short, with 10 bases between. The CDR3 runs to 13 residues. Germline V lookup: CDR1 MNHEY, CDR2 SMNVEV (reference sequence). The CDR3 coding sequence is TGTGCCAGCAGTCCCCAGGGCCCAGATACGCAGTATTTT. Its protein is CASSPQGPDTQYF.

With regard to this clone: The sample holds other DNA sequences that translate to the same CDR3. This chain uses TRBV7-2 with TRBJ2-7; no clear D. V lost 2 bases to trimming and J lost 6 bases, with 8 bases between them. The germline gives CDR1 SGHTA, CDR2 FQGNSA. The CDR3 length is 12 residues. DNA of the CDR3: TGTGCCAGCAGCTTAAGGCGGTCCGAGCAGTACTTC. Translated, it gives CASSLRRSEQYF.